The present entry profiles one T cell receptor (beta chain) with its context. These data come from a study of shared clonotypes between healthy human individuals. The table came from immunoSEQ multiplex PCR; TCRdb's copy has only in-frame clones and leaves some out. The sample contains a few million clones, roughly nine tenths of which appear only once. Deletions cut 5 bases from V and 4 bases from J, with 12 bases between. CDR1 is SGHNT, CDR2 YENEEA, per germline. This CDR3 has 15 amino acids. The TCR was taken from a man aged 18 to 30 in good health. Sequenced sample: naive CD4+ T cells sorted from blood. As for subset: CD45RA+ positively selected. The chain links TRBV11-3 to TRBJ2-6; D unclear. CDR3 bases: TGTGCCAGCAGCCCGGGCGGTACGGGGGCCAACGTCCTGACTTTC. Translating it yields CASSPGGTGANVLTF.